This T cell receptor beta chain was identified in a study of cytomegalovirus exposure and HLA in healthy donors. Primers: 60 Vbeta forward and 13 Jbeta reverse. Original handling: Tens of millions of unique TCR beta chains, roughly 11 million shared, were counted in a later analysis. Generated by immunoSEQ multiplex PCR, the TCRdb table keeps only in-frame clones and is missing some. V, J and clone size are taken as reported in that table, and D and trimming were inferred from the DNA itself. Of around 90,000 clones in the sample, 70% to 80% were seen once. General study results and limits: In a later analysis, specific HLA alleles were associated with 15,000 to 20,000 TCR beta sequences at a 0.05 false discovery rate. Specific recognition of CMV antigens was confirmed in vitro for a few chains (all CMV-associated). A later analysis revealed that TCR association rates differed between HLA loci, peaking at DRB1 and bottoming out at HLA-C.

Notes on this clone: Its specificity is not known.

The CDR3 loop spans 15 amino acids. CDR1 is MNHNS, CDR2 SASEGT, per germline. The trim removed 2 bases at V and 3 bases at J, leaving 7 bases unmatched. The sample taken for sequencing was PBMCs. The sequence derives from a man between 25 and 39 years old in good health and CMV-seronegative. V usage is TRBV6-1 and J usage is TRBJ2-7, with 7 bases fitting TRBD2. CDR3 loop: CASSENERGGYEQYV. The CDR3 bases are TGTGCCAGCAGTGAAAATGAACGCGGGGGCTACGAGCAGTACGTC.